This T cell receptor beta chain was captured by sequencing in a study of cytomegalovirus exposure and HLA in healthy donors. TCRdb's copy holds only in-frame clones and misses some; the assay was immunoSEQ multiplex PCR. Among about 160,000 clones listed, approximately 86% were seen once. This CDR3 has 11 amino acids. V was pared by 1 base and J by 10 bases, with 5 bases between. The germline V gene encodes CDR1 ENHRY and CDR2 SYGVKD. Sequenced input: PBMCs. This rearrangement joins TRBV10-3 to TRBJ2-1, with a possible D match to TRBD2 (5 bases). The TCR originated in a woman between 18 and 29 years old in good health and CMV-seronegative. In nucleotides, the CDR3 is TGTGCCATCAGTGAGTGGGAGGAGCAGTTCTTC. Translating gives CAISEWEEQFF.